This T cell receptor (beta chain) was recovered during a study of blood T cell repertoires in COVID-19. Background on the study: Researchers got acute and convalescent COVID-19 samples from the United States, Italy and Spain.

The V and J ends lost 3 bases and 4 bases, in that order; junction bases with no gene match: 6. This CDR3 comprises 16 residues. CDR1 is SGHTA, CDR2 FQGNSA, per germline. This table comes from immunoSEQ multiplex PCR, and its TCRdb copy is limited to in-frame clones, with some not included. Among over 250,000 clones, less than 90% were seen once, and the ten largest hold around 12%. One Seattle source followed patients from active infection through their disease course. Material for sequencing was peripheral blood. The chain uses TRBV7-2 and TRBJ2-3, with 11 bases that match TRBD2. The clonotype originates from a woman between 70 and 85 years old with COVID-19, enrolled during active disease. The CDR3 region is CASSLSSGGAADTQYF. The DNA of the CDR3 is TGTGCCAGCAGCTTGAGTAGCGGGGGGGCTGCAGATACGCAGTATTTT.